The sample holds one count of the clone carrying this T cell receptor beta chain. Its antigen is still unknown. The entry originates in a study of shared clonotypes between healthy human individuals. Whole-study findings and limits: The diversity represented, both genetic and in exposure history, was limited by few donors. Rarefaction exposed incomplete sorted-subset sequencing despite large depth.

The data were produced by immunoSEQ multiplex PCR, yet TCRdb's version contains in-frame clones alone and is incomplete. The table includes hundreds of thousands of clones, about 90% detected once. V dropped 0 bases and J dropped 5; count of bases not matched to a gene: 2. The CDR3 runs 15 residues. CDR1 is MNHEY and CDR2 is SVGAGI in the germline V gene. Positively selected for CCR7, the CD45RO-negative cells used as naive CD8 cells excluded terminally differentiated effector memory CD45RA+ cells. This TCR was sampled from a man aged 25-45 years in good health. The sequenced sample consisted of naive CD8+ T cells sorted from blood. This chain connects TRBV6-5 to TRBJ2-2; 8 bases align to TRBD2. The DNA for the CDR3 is TGTGCCAGCAGTTACTCGACTAGCGCGACCGGGGAGCTGTTTTTT. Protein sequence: CASSYSTSATGELFF.